This T cell receptor beta chain derives from a study of cytomegalovirus exposure and HLA in healthy donors. A remark on this clone: Its antigen is as yet unknown.

The study, taken as a whole, reports: Earlier analysis looked at TCR beta V segments, and most were productive about 90% or about 30% of the time.

PCR used 60 Vbeta primers and 13 Jbeta primers. Only in-frame clones appear in the TCRdb table, and some are missing; sequencing was by immunoSEQ multiplex PCR. The sample table includes roughly 51,000 clones. The specimen was PBMCs. This TCR was recovered from a woman aged 45-65 years in good health and CMV-seropositive.

The CDR3 nucleotides are TGTGCCAGCAGTTTACGGCGGGGGACCAGGAACACTGAAGCTTTCTTT. Protein: CASSLRRGTRNTEAFF. This sequence joins TRBV27 and TRBJ1-1; D might be TRBD1 (5 bases). This CDR3 has 16 residues. V lost 2 bases and J 1 base, leaving 14 bases between the germline ends. In germline, CDR1 is MNHEY, CDR2 SMNVEV (reference sequence).